This T cell receptor (beta chain) appears in the sequencing data of a study of identical twins. Study results and limitations: For cord blood, abundant beta clonotypes had fewer insertions, unlike memory repertoires, which showed none.

TCRdb redid the calling of the 5' RACE reads with MiXCR, one entry per CDR3 protein. The top ten clones hold 3% to 4.5% of a sample with around 240,000 distinct CDR3 sequences, 5.5% to 8% of them seen once. A note on this clonotype: What it binds is unknown.

The same data also contributed to another study, on yellow fever vaccine responses in identical twins.

Sequencing was done on a sample of memory (CD45RO+) T cells sorted from blood. This TCR came from a woman younger than 30 in good health.

DNA for the CDR3: TGTGCCAGCAGTGCGCGAGGGGCGGGAGTAGCCAAAAACATTCAGTACTTC. Its protein product is CASSARGAGVAKNIQYF. This sequence joins TRBV2 and TRBJ2-4; 7 bases agree with TRBD2. The CDR3 sequence is 17 residues long. CDR1 SNHLY and CDR2 FYNNEI come from the germline V gene. Germline trimming cut 4 bases from V and 0 bases from J; bases unmatched to any gene: 9. The whole variable domain, remainder taken from reference TRBV2 and TRBJ2-4, is EPEVTQTPSHQVTQMGQEVILRCVPISNHLYFYWYRQILGQKVEFLVSFYNNEISEKSEIFDDQFSVERPDGSNFTLKIRSTKLEDSAMYFCASSARGAGVAKNIQYFGAGTRLSVL.